The 15 T cell receptor beta chains below come from one sample, sequenced in a study of technical replicates of blood from a handful of donors. Here immunoSEQ multiplex PCR was the method, and the copy in TCRdb shows in-frame clones only, minus some. The top ten hold about 3% of the sample, which has tens of thousands of clones, about 95% seen once. What was sequenced was PBMCs. Receptors were obtained from a human donor in good health. Some clones in this sample may be carry-over from other donors' samples.

The chain uses TRBV6-1 and TRBJ1-5, with a tentative D call TRBD1 (6 bases). The germline gives CDR1 MNHNS, CDR2 SASEGT. The CDR3 totals 16 residues. Trimming pared 2 bases from V and 2 bases from J, leaving 13 bases between. CDR3 protein: CASSEWKGGGNQPQHF. As DNA, the CDR3 is TGTGCCAGCAGTGAATGGAAAGGGGGTGGCAATCAGCCCCAGCATTTT.

V usage is TRBV4-3 and J usage is TRBJ2-2, with TRBD2 matching 10 bases. Per germline, CDR1 LGHNA and CDR2 YSLEER. The CDR3 is 16 residues long. J gave up 6 bases and V 1 base, and 5 bases lay outside the gene matches. CDR3 nucleotides: TGCGCCAGCAGCCAAGCGCTAGCGGGAGTTGCCGGGGAGCTGTTTTTT. It specifies CASSQALAGVAGELFF.

The CDR3 sequence is CASTPWGGPGEQYF. CDR3 nucleotides: TGTGCCAGCACCCCATGGGGGGGACCCGGAGAGCAGTACTTC. The chain recombines TRBV2 with TRBJ2-7; 7 bases are shared with TRBD2. CDR1 and CDR2 (germline): SNHLY, FYNNEI. This CDR3 is built from 14 residues. Trimming took 7 bases from V and 7 from J; bases not matched to a gene: 13. Full variable domain (missing parts from reference TRBV2 and TRBJ2-7): EPEVTQTPSHQVTQMGQEVILRCVPISNHLYFYWYRQILGQKVEFLVSFYNNEISEKSEIFDDQFSVERPDGSNFTLKIRSTKLEDSAMYFCASTPWGGPGEQYFGPGTRLTVT.

CDR3 sequence: CASSQSGGALGGQFF. CDR3 sequence (DNA): TGTGCCAGCAGCCAAAGCGGGGGGGCCTTAGGGGGCCAGTTCTTC. The genes are TRBV7-2 and TRBJ2-1; 10 bases agree with TRBD2. CDR1 is SGHTA and CDR2 is FQGNSA in the germline V gene. The trim removed 5 bases at V and 13 bases at J, leaving 14 bases unmatched. This CDR3 region has 15 residues.

The chain recombines TRBV6-6 with TRBJ2-1; 8 nucleotides align to TRBD2. CDR3 size: 14 residues. V trimming: 3 bases; J trimming: 5 bases; junction bases outside the gene matches: 3. CDR1 and CDR2 (germline): MNHNY, SVGAGI (reference sequence). CDR3: CASSYGGGHNEQFF. DNA of the CDR3: TGTGCCAGCAGTTATGGCGGGGGGCACAATGAGCAGTTCTTC.

J is TRBJ1-2 and V is TRBV30; 7 nucleotides line up with TRBD1. Unmatched junction bases numbered 0, after V lost 3 bases and J lost 5 bases. The CDR3 is 11 residues long. In germline, CDR1 is GTSNPN, CDR2 SVGIG (reference sequence). CDR3 in amino acids: CAWSRGYGYTF. CDR3 sequence (DNA): TGTGCCTGGAGCAGGGGGTATGGCTACACCTTC.

This sequence joins TRBV2 and TRBJ2-1, with TRBD2 identical over 8 bases. The CDR3 totals 14 residues. The germline V gene encodes CDR1 SNHLY and CDR2 FYNNEI. V trimming: 5 bases; J trimming: 3 bases; junction bases outside the gene matches: 3. The CDR3 DNA reads TGTGCCAGCAGTTTGGCGGGAGGCTACAATGAGCAGTTCTTC. Translating it yields CASSLAGGYNEQFF. Full variable domain (rest looked up from reference TRBV2 and TRBJ2-1): EPEVTQTPSHQVTQMGQEVILRCVPISNHLYFYWYRQILGQKVEFLVSFYNNEISEKSEIFDDQFSVERPDGSNFTLKIRSTKLEDSAMYFCASSLAGGYNEQFFGPGTRLTVL.

The genes are TRBV7-9 and TRBJ2-7, with D uncertain. Germline V gene lookup returns CDR1 SEHNR and CDR2 FQNEAQ (reference sequence). The CDR3 length is 14 residues. V was pared by 2 bases and J by 2 bases, with 10 bases between. CDR3 nucleotides: TGTGCCAGCAGCTTACAGGTCCTGCCCTACGAGCAGTACTTC. Translation: CASSLQVLPYEQYF.

The rearrangement uses TRBV5-1 and TRBJ1-1, with unresolved D. The CDR3 sequence is 14 residues long. CDR1 and CDR2 (germline): SGHRS, YFSETQ. V lost 3 bases to trimming and J lost 0 bases, with 9 bases between them. This CDR3 reads CASSSERMNTEAFF. In nucleotides, the CDR3 is TGCGCCAGCAGCTCCGAGCGGATGAACACTGAAGCTTTCTTT.

The chain recombines TRBV30 with TRBJ1-2, with TRBD1 identical over 7 bases. CDR1 is GTSNPN and CDR2 is SVGIG in the germline V gene (reference sequence). The CDR3 runs to 12 residues. The trim removed 5 bases at V and 6 bases at J, leaving 6 bases unmatched. This CDR3 reads CAWDRVSNGYTF. The CDR3, as DNA: TGTGCCTGGGACAGGGTGTCAAATGGCTACACCTTC.

The chain has TRBV5-1 and TRBJ1-1; D gene uncertain. Germline V lookup: CDR1 SGHRS, CDR2 YFSETQ. The CDR3 length is 12 residues. V shed 4 bases and J shed 0 bases, with 4 bases lying between them. CDR3 protein: CASSQMNTEAFF. The DNA of the CDR3 is TGCGCCAGCAGCCAGATGAACACTGAAGCTTTCTTT. Supplemented by reference TRBV5-1 and TRBJ1-1, the full variable domain reads KAGVTQTPRYLIKTRGQQVTLSCSPISGHRSVSWYQQTPGQGLQFLFEYFSETQRNKGNFPGRFSGRQFSNSRSEMNVSTLELGDSALYLCASSQMNTEAFFGQGTRLTVV.

This chain links TRBV13 with TRBJ1-2, with 8 bases lining up with TRBD1. V lost 5 bases to trimming and J lost 5 bases; unmatched junction nucleotides: 4. Germline CDR1 reads PRHDT; CDR2 reads FYEKMQ (reference sequence). CDR3 length: 13 amino acids. This CDR3 reads CASSPRQGYGYTF. CDR3 nucleotides: TGTGCCAGCAGCCCCCGACAGGGGTATGGCTACACCTTC.

This sequence joins TRBV30 and TRBJ1-3; no definite D call. The CDR3 runs 13 residues. Trimming left V 3 bases short and J 0 bases short, with 6 bases between. Germline V gene lookup returns CDR1 GTSNPN and CDR2 SVGIG (reference sequence). The CDR3 bases are TGTGCCTGGAGCCTGAGCTCTGGAAACACCATATATTTT. This gives the protein CAWSLSSGNTIYF.

The chain joins TRBV11-2 to TRBJ2-7, with 8 positions matching TRBD2. Trimming took 2 bases from V and 4 from J; bases not matched to a gene: 1. The CDR3 extends over 13 amino acids. CDR1 is SGHAT, CDR2 FQNNGV, per germline. The chain's CDR3 is CASSLSGSYEQYF. The CDR3 DNA is TGTGCCAGCAGCTTAAGCGGGAGTTACGAGCAGTACTTC.

This chain connects TRBV5-8 to TRBJ1-2, with D perhaps TRBD1 (6 bases). V lost 4 bases and J lost 8, with 18 bases in between. Germline V CDR1 and CDR2: SGHTS, YDEGEE. This CDR3 is built from 14 residues. DNA of the CDR3: TGTGCCAGCAGCGTAGCGGGACAACCGGCGGGCTACACCTTC. Protein sequence: CASSVAGQPAGYTF.